Listed below are T cell receptor beta chains from one sample, sequenced in a study of T cells after yellow fever vaccination. MiXCR was run by TCRdb on the 5' RACE reads, yielding one entry per CDR3 protein. Altogether 500,000 to 650,000 distinct CDR3 sequences are present, about 13% being singletons, with the ten largest covering over 12%. The starting material was PBMCs, obtained on the day of the yellow fever booster vaccination. All receptors derive from a man under 40 who received the YFV17D yellow fever vaccine. CDR3s include the opening cysteine and the closing phenylalanine or tryptophan. D genes are given only for firm matches. Not every row has a clone size; where given, it reads once, few, many or a size class.

V	size	D	J	CDR3	DNA
TRBV5-1	-	-	TRBJ1-1	CASSWGELNTEAFF	TGCGCCAGCAGCTGGGGGGAATTGAACACTGAAGCTTTCTTT
TRBV5-1	-	TRBD2	TRBJ2-5	CASSLGGRGRAGETQYF	TGCGCCAGCAGCTTGGGCGGGCGCGGGAGGGCCGGAGAGACCCAGTACTTC
TRBV24-1	-	-	TRBJ2-7	CATSDLPGDEQYF	TGTGCCACCAGTGATTTGCCGGGGGACGAGCAGTACTTC
TRBV19	-	-	TRBJ2-7	CASSIERGTLQYF	TGTGCCAGTAGTATAGAACGCGGGACCTTGCAGTACTTC
TRBV18	few	-	TRBJ2-5	CASSPYTSGQRVETQYF	TGTGCCAGCTCACCGTATACCTCAGGACAAAGAGTGGAGACCCAGTACTTC
TRBV7-9	-	-	TRBJ2-7	CASSLAQVSSYEQYF	TGTGCCAGCAGCTTAGCCCAAGTCAGCTCCTACGAGCAGTACTTC
TRBV12-3/TRBV12-4	few	TRBD2	TRBJ2-5	CASSRLPGLAGETQYF	TGTGCCAGCAGTCGGCTACCGGGACTAGCGGGAGAGACCCAGTACTTC
TRBV5-5	-	-	TRBJ2-1	CASSLGGTALGYEQFF	TGTGCCAGCAGCTTGGGTGGGACGGCGTTAGGGTACGAGCAGTTCTTC
TRBV9	few	-	TRBJ2-2	CASSVRVGGNVGELFF	TGTGCCAGCAGCGTCAGGGTAGGGGGGAATGTAGGGGAGCTGTTTTTT
TRBV27	-	TRBD2	TRBJ2-7	CASRRLADRHSYEQYF	TGTGCCAGCAGAAGACTAGCGGACCGCCACTCCTACGAGCAGTACTTC
TRBV25-1	-	-	TRBJ2-5	CASSAGVDYQETQYF	TGTGCCAGCAGTGCTGGGGTCGACTACCAAGAGACCCAGTACTTC
TRBV5-1	few	-	TRBJ1-2	CASSLGEWAGGYTF	TGCGCCAGCAGCTTGGGCGAGTGGGCGGGTGGCTACACCTTC
TRBV4-3	few	-	TRBJ2-5	CASSPRRRERETQYF	TGCGCCAGCAGCCCAAGAAGAAGGGAGCGAGAGACCCAGTACTTC
TRBV6-5	few	TRBD1	TRBJ2-7	CATNRGYEQYF	TGTGCCACAAACAGGGGCTACGAGCAGTACTTC
TRBV27	-	-	TRBJ2-7	CASSSDGSYEQYF	TGTGCCAGCAGTTCGGACGGGTCCTACGAGCAGTACTTC
TRBV24-1	few	-	TRBJ2-7	CATSDARPPYEQYF	TGTGCCACCAGTGATGCCAGGCCCCCCTACGAGCAGTACTTC